Here is one T cell receptor beta chain with its context. Antigen unknown. These data are taken from a study of T cell responses to AZD1222 COVID-19 vaccine. Per germline, CDR1 MDHEN and CDR2 SYDVKM. The CDR3 totals 14 residues. V lost 5 bases and J 3 bases, leaving 13 bases between the germline ends. Clones were sequenced by immunoSEQ multiplex PCR, and TCRdb holds only the in-frame ones, with some missing. The sample yields 200,000 or so clones, approximately 91% seen once. Study conclusions and caveats: Two AZD1222 administrations were followed by greater Spike-specific TCR breadth and depth. Sampled repertoires all dated from after the peak T cell response.

This chain links TRBV28 with TRBJ2-5; D is ambiguous. The receptor was derived from an adult in good health. This material consisted of peripheral blood, taken on day 0 of AZD1222 vaccination. CDR3 sequence reads: CASSRVRAEETQYF. DNA of the CDR3: TGTGCCAGCAGTCGGGTCCGGGCCGAAGAGACCCAGTACTTC.